This T cell receptor beta chain was sequenced in a study of beta chain features in type 1 diabetes. Notes on the study in general: Highly expressing activated T cells could be over-counted with a cDNA template. PCR might show a preference for shorter templates, equally across patients and controls.

Sequenced material consisted of expressed TCRB transcripts (all of the isolated RNA was reverse transcribed). Assay: immunoSEQ multiplex PCR; the TCRdb copy retains only in-frame clones and omits some. The sample yields 680,000 or so clones, 15% to 19% seen once. This clone was counted between two and nine times. Its antigen is unidentified. With 6 bases clipped from V and 4 bases from J, the junction kept 11 bases outside the gene matches. CDR1 is LNHDA and CDR2 is SQIVND in the germline V gene (reference sequence). CDR3 size: 15 residues. The TCR was taken from a young man in good health. The sample taken for sequencing was naive CD4+ T cells from blood. The chain employs TRBV19 and TRBJ2-7; 8 positions match TRBD2. The CDR3 coding sequence is TGTGCCAGTAGCTTAACCTCCAGCGGGAGTTACGAGCAGTACTTC. Protein product: CASSLTSSGSYEQYF.